Presented here are 4 T cell receptor beta chains from one specimen sequenced in a study of blood T cells in healthy people across ages. A second PCR, run for roughly 7 to 11 cycles, used a sample-barcoded 5' primer plus a J-beta primer mix. TCRdb re-called the 5' RACE reads through MiXCR, storing one row per CDR3 protein. The sample comprises fewer than 1,000,000 distinct CDR3 sequences, under 45% of which are singletons, and under 20% rests with the top ten. Sequences were obtained from blood. The receptors were gathered from a man in his 60s in good health.

The chain recombines TRBV11-3 with TRBJ1-3; weak D call: TRBD1 (6 bases). The germline V gene has CDR1 SGHNT and CDR2 YENEEA. The V gene lost 8 bases and the J gene lost 4 bases, with 18 bases spanning the gap. This CDR3 has 15 residues. CDR3 loop: CASAKNRVGGNTIYF. CDR3 coding DNA: TGTGCCAGCGCCAAAAACAGGGTTGGAGGAAACACCATATATTTT.

For this clonotype: The junction does not match germline at one end; this may be a read error. This chain joins TRBV7-2 and TRBJ2-5; 10 bases match TRBD2. The CDR3 contains 15 residues. Per germline, CDR1 SGHTA and CDR2 FQGNSA. This CDR3 reads CARSLAAGGLNEQYF. The CDR3 DNA is TGTGCCCGCAGCTTAGCAGCGGGGGGGCTGAATGAGCAGTACTTC.

The V and J genes are TRBV12-3 or TRBV12-4 and TRBJ1-5; TRBD1 matches 8 bases. CDR3 length: 14 residues. Unmatched junction bases numbered 7, after V lost 6 bases and J lost 6 bases. The CDR3 region is CASRVQGAGQPQHF. The CDR3 DNA reads as TGTGCCAGCAGGGTGCAGGGGGCCGGTCAGCCCCAGCATTTT.

This clonotype was found a few times. The chain couples TRBV7-8 to TRBJ2-7; possibly TRBD2 for D (5 bases). Trimming took off 5 bases at V and 3 bases at J, with 14 bases between the two ends. Looked up from germline, CDR1 is SGHVS and CDR2 is FQNEAQ. This CDR3 comprises 14 residues. The CDR3: CASSEMRAIYEQYF. Here the CDR3 DNA reads TGTGCCAGCAGCGAAATGCGGGCGATCTACGAGCAGTACTTC.